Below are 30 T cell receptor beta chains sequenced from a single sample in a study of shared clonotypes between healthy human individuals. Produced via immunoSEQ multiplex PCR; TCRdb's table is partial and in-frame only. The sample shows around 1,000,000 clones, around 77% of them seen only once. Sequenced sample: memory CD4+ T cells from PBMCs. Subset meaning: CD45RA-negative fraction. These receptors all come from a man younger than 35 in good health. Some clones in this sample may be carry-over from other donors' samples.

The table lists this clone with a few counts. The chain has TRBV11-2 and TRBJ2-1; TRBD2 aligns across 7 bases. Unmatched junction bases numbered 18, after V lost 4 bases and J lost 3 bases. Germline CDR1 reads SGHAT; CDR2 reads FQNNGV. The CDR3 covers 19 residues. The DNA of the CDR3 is TGTGCCAGCAGCTCCCTTTCCCTGGGAGCGGGGAAATACTACAATGAGCAGTTCTTC. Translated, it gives CASSSLSLGAGKYYNEQFF.

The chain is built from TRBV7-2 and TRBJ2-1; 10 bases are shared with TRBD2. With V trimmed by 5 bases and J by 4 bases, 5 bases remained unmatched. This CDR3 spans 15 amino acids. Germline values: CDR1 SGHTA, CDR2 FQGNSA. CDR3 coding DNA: TGTGCCAGCAGCGAGGGACTAGCGCCGTACAATGAGCAGTTCTTC. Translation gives CASSEGLAPYNEQFF. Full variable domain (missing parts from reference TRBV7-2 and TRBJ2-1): GAGVSQSPSNKVTEKGKDVELRCDPISGHTALYWYRQSLGQGLEFLIYFQGNSAPDKSGLPSDRFSAERTGGSVSTLTIQRTQQEDSAVYLCASSEGLAPYNEQFFGPGTRLTVL.

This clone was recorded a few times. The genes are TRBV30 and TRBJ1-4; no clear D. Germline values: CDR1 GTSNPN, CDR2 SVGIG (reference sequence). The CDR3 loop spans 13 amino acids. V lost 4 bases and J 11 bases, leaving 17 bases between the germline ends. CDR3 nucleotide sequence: TGTGCCTGGAAGATCCCGGGAGTTGAGAAACTGTTTTTT. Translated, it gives CAWKIPGVEKLFF.

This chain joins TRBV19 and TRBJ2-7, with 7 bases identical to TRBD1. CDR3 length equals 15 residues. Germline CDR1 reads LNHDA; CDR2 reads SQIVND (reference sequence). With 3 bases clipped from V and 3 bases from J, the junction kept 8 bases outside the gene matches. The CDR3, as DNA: TGTGCCAGTAGTATCGAACAGGGGTGGAACTACGAGCAGTACTTC. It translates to CASSIEQGWNYEQYF.

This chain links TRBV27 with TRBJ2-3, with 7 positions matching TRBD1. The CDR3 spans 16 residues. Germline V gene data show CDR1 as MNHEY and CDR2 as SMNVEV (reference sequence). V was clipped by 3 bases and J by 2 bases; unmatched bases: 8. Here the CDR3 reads CASSFYRGRLTDTQYF. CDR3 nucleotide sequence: TGTGCCAGCAGTTTCTACAGGGGCCGCCTCACAGATACGCAGTATTTT.

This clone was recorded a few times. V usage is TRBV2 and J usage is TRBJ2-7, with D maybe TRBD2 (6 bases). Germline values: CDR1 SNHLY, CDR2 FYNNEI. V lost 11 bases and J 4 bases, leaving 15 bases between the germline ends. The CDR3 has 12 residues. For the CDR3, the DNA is TGTGCCGGAGGGACGGAGAGATACGAGCAGTACTTC. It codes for CAGGTERYEQYF. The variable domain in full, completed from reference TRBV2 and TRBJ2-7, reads EPEVTQTPSHQVTQMGQEVILRCVPISNHLYFYWYRQILGQKVEFLVSFYNNEISEKSEIFDDQFSVERPDGSNFTLKIRSTKLEDSAMYFCAGGTERYEQYFGPGTRLTVT.

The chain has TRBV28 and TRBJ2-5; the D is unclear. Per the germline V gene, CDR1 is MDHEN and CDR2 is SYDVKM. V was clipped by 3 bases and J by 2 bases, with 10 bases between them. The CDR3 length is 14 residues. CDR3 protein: CASSFPPEQETQYF. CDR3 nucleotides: TGTGCCAGCAGTTTCCCTCCGGAACAAGAGACCCAGTACTTC.

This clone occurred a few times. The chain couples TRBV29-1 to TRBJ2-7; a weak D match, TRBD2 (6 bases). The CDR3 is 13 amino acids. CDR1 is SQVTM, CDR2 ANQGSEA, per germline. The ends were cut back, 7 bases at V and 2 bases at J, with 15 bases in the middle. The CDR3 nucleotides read TGCAGCGCTAGGGGACTGACAGCCTACGAGCAGTACTTC. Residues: CSARGLTAYEQYF.

CDR3 in DNA: TGCGCCAGCAGCCAACCTACACGCGACACCAATTCCTACGAGCAGTACTTC. Translation gives CASSQPTRDTNSYEQYF. The rearrangement joins TRBV5-1 to TRBJ2-7; D is undetermined. The CDR3 loop spans 17 amino acids. CDR1 is SGHRS, CDR2 YFSETQ, per germline. V lost 4 bases and J 1 base, leaving 21 bases between the germline ends.

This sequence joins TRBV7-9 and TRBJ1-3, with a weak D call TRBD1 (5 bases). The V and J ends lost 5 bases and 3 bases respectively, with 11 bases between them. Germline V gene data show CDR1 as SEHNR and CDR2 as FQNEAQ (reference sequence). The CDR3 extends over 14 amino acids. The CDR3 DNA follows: TGTGCCAGCAGCGGCCGGGACCGTGGAAACACCATATATTTT. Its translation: CASSGRDRGNTIYF.

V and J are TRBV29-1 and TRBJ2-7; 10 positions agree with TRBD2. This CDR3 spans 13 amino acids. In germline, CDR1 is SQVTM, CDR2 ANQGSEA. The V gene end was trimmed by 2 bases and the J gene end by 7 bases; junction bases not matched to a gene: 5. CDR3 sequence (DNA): TGCAGCGTTGAAAGCGCTAGCGGGGGAGAGCAGTACTTC. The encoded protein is CSVESASGGEQYF.

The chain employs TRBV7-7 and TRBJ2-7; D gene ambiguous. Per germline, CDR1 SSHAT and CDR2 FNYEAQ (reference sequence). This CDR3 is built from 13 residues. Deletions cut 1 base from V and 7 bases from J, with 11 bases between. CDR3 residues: CASSLEVTTEQYF. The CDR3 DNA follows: TGTGCCAGCAGCTTAGAGGTCACGACAGAGCAGTACTTC.

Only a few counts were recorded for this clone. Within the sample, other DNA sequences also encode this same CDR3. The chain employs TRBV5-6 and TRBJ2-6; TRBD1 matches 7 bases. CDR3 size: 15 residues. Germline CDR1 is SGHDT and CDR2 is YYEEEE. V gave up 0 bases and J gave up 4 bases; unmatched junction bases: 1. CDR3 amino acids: CASSLEGAGANVLTF. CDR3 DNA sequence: TGTGCCAGCAGCTTGGAGGGGGCCGGGGCCAACGTCCTGACTTTC.

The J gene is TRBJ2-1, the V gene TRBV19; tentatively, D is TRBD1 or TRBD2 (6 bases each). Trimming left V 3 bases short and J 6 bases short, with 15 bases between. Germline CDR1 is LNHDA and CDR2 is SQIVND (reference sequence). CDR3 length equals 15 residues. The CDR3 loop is CASSISGEGGNEQFF. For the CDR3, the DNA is TGTGCCAGTAGTATCAGCGGAGAGGGGGGCAATGAGCAGTTCTTC.

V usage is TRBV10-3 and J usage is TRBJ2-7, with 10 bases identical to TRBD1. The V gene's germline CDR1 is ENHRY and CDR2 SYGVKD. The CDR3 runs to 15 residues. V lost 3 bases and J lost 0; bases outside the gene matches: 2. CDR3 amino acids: CAISEGTGVSYEQYF. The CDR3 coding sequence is TGTGCCATCAGTGAAGGGACAGGGGTCTCCTACGAGCAGTACTTC.

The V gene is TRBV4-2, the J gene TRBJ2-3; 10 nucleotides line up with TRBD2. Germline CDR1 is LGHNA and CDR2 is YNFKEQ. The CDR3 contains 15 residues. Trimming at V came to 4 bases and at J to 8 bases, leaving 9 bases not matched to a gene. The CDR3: CASSPQRAGGRTQYF. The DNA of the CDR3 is TGTGCCAGCAGCCCCCAGCGAGCGGGAGGGCGTACGCAGTATTTT.

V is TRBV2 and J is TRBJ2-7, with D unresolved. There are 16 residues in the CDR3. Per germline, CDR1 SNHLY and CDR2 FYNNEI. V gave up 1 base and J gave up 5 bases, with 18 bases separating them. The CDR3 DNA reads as TGTGCCAGCAGTGAAGATCGCCGGCACGTCGGGCACGAGCAGTACTTC. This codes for CASSEDRRHVGHEQYF.

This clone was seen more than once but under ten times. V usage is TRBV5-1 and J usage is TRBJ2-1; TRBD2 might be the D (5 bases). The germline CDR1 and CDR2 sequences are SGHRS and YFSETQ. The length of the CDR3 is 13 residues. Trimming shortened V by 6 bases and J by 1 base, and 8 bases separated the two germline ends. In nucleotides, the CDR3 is TGCGCCAGCAACGAGGGATCCTACAATGAGCAGTTCTTC. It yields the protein CASNEGSYNEQFF.

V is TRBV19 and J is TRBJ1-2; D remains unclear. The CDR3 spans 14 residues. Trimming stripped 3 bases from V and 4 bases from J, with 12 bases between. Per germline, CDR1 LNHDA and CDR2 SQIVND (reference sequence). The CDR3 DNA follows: TGTGCCAGTAGTATGGCGGACGGAGGCTATGGCTACACCTTC. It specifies CASSMADGGYGYTF.

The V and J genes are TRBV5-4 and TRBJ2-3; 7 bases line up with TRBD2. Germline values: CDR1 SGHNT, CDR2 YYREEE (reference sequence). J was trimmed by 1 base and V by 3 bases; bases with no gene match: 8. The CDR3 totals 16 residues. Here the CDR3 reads CASSYTVAGGTDTQYF. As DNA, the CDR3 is TGTGCCAGCAGCTATACCGTAGCGGGTGGCACAGATACGCAGTATTTT.

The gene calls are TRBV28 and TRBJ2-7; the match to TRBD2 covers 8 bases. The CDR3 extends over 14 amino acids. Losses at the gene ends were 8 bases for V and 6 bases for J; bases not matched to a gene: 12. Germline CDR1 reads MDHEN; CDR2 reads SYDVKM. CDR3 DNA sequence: TGTGCCAGCCTGCGGACGGGGGGGGCTCTCGAGCAGTACTTC. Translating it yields CASLRTGGALEQYF.

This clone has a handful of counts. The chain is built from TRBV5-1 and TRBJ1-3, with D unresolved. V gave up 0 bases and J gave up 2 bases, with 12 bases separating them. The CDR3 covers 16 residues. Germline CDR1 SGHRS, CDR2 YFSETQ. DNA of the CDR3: TGCGCCAGCAGCTTGGAGGGTGGCTTTACTGGAAACACCATATATTTT. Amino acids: CASSLEGGFTGNTIYF.

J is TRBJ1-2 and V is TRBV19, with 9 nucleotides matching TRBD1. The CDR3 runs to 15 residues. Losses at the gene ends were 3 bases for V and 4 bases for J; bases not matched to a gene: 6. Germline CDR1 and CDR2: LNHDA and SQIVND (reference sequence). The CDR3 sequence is CASSIDGTGTYGYTF. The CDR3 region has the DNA TGTGCCAGTAGTATCGACGGGACAGGGACCTATGGCTACACCTTC.

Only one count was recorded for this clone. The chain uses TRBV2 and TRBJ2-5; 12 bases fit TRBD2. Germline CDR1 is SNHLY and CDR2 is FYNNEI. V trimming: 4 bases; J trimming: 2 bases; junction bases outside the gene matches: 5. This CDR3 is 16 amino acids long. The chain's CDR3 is CASSVGLAGGQETQYF. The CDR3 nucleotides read TGTGCCAGCAGTGTAGGCCTAGCGGGAGGGCAAGAGACCCAGTACTTC.

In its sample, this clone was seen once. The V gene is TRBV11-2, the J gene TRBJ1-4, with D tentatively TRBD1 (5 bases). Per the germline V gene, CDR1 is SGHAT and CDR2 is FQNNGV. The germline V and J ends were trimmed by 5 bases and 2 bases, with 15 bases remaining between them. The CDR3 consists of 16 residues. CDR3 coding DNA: TGTGCCAGCAGCGCCGCCGTTTGGGGCACTAATGAAAAACTGTTTTTT. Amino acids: CASSAAVWGTNEKLFF.

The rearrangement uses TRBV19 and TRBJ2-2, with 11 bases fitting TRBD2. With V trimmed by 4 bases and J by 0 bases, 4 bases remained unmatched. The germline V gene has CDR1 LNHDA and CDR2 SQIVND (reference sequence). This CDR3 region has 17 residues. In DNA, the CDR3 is TGTGCCAGTAGTAGAGGACTAGCGGGTGCGAACACCGGGGAGCTGTTTTTT. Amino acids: CASSRGLAGANTGELFF.

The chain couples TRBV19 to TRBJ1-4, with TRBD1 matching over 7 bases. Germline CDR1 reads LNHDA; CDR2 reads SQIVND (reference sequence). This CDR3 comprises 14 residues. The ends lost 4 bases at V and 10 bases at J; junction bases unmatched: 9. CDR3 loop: CASSKTGEPGKLFF. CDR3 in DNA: TGTGCCAGTAGTAAAACAGGGGAGCCGGGAAAACTGTTTTTT.

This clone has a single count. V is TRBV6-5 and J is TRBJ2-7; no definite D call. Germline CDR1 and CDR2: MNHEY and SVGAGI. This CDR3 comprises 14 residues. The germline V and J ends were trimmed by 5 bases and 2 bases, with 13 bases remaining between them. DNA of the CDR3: TGTGCCAGCAGTGGCGACACCATCGCCTACGAGCAGTACTTC. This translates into CASSGDTIAYEQYF.

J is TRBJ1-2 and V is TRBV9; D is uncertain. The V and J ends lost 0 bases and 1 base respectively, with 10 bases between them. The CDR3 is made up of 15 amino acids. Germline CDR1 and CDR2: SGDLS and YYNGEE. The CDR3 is CASSVVPGINYGYTF. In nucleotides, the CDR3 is TGTGCCAGCAGCGTAGTCCCGGGAATTAACTATGGCTACACCTTC.

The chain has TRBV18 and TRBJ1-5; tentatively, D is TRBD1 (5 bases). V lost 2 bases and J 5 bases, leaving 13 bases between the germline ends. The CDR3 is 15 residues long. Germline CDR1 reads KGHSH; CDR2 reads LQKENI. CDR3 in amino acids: CASSPSLTGYQPQHF. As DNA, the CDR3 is TGTGCCAGCTCACCAAGTTTAACAGGATATCAGCCCCAGCATTTT.